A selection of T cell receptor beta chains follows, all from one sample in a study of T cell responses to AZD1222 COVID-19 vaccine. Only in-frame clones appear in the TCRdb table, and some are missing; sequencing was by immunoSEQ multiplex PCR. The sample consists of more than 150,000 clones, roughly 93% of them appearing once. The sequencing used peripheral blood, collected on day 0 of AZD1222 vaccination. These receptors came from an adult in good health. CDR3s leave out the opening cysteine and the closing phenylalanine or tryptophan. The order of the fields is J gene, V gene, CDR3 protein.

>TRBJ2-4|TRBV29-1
SVAFPGEQY
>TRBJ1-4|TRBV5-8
ASSPKTGSDATNEKLF
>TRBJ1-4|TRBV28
ASSLLSTAGGEKLF
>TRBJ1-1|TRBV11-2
ASSIERGGTEAF
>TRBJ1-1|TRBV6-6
ASSLRIRQGMNTEAF
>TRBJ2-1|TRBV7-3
ASSLLVSTRGNEQF
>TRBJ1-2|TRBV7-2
ASSRDRNYGYT
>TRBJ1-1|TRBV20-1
SARLNTEAF
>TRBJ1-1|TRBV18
ASSRDQGAF
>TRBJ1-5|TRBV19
ASRVVSGQSNQPQH
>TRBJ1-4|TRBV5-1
ASSLVQSTNEKLF
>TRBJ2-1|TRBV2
ANPRKGAGRNEQF
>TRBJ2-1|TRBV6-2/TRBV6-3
ASSSGGTNNEQF
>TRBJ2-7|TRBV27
ASSLSTPGSSYEQY
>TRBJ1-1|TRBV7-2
ASSLSTGNTEAF
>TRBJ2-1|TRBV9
ASSVLRTSGTYNEQF
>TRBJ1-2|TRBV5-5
ASSTTRDSYGYT
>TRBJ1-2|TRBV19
ASSMGTNYGYT
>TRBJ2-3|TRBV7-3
ASSLIGHQSTDTQY
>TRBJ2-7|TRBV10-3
AILRDTSYEQY
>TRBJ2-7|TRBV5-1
ASSLGGRSSYEQY
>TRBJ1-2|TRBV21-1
ASSDPFGGFTNYGYT
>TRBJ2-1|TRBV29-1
SVGTGLGRGINEQF
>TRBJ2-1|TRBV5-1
ASSLAISSRGRTHEQF
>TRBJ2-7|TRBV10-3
AISPSSEGSYEQY
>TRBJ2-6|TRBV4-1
ASSQAFSGANVLT
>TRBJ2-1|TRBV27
ASRHRVDRADEQF
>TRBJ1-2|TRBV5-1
ASSNLGTGNGYT
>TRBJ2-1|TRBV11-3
ASSPRASSSYNEQF
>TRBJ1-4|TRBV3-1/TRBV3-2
ASSQAGNEKLF
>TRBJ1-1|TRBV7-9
ASSFHSEAF
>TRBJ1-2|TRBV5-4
ASSTTLEGGYT
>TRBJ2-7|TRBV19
ASRPTGPSEQRYEQY
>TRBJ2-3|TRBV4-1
ASSQDWGGGLGYTDTQY
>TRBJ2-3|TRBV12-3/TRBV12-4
ASSFQGDTQY
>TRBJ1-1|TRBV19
ASSIWSGTGAHWGAF
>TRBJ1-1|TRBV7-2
ASSLESGPVGNTEAF
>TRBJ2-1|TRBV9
ASSVASGYNEQF
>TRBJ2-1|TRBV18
ASHPSGLSYNEQF
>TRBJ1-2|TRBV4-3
ASSQQDRGGHGYT
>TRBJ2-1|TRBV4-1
ASSQDPSNEQF
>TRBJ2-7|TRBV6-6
ASSYSMYEQY
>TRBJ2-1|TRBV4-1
ASSQARESGYNEQF
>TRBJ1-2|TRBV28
ASSPPGTFDYGYT
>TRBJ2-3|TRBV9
ASSAVVTDTQY
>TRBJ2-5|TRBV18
ASSPGGGPERTQY